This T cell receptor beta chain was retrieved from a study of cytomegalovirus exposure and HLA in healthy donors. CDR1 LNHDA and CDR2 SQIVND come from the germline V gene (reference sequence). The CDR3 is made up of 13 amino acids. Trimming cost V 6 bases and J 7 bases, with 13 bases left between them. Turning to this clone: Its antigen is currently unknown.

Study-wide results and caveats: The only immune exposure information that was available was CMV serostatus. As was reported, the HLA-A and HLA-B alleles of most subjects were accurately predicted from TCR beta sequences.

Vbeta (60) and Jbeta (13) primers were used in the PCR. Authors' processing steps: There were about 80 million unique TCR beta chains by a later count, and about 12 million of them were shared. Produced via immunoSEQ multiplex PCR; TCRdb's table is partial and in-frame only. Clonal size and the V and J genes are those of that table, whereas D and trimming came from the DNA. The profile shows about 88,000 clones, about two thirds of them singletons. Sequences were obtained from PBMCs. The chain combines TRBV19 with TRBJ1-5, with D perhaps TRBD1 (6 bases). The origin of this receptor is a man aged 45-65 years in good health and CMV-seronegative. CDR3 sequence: CASSHRVGQPQHF. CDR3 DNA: TGTGCCAGTAGCCACAGGGTCGGGCAGCCCCAGCATTTT.